This T cell receptor beta chain comes out of a study of shared clonotypes between healthy human individuals. Produced via immunoSEQ multiplex PCR; TCRdb's table is partial and in-frame only. The repertoire consists of about 710,000 clones, with just under 75% occurring once and the leading ten covering approximately 2%. V was clipped by 4 bases and J by 3 bases; unmatched bases: 4. There are 15 residues in the CDR3. Looked up from germline, CDR1 is SGHAT and CDR2 is FQNNGV. In its sample, this clone was seen a few times. The TCR was taken from a woman aged 30 to 39 in good health. Sequenced: memory CD4+ T cells sorted from blood. The subset is: CD45RA-negative fraction. The chain carries TRBV11-2 and TRBJ2-1; 9 bases are a match to TRBD2. CDR3 protein: CASSYETSGYNEQFF. CDR3 sequence (DNA): TGTGCCAGCAGCTACGAGACTAGCGGCTACAATGAGCAGTTCTTC.